The 5 T cell receptor beta chains below all came from one sample that was sequenced in a study of blood T cell repertoires in COVID-19. Sequencing was performed with immunoSEQ multiplex PCR; in TCRdb, only in-frame clones are kept and a portion is missing. The sample has a few hundred thousand clones; roughly 91% are singletons. Sequencing was carried out using peripheral blood. The receptors stem from a man aged 50 to 60 with active or convalescent COVID-19.

The chain combines TRBV5-4 with TRBJ2-6; no firm D call. Trimming pared 1 base from V and 1 base from J, leaving 9 bases between. CDR3 size: 16 residues. From germline, CDR1 is SGHNT and CDR2 YYREEE (reference sequence). This CDR3 reads CASSLPPRSGANVLTF. For the CDR3, the DNA is TGTGCCAGCAGCTTGCCACCTAGGTCTGGGGCCAACGTCCTGACTTTC.

This clone was counted between two and nine times. In the same sample, other DNA sequences code for this CDR3. The gene calls are TRBV13 and TRBJ1-2, with D hard to call. Germline CDR1 and CDR2: PRHDT and FYEKMQ (reference sequence). This CDR3 has 14 amino acids. V shed 5 bases and J shed 2 bases, with 12 bases lying between them. CDR3 in DNA: TGTGCCAGCAGCCCCAGAACAGCAAACTATGGCTACACCTTC. This translates into CASSPRTANYGYTF.

The V call is TRBV4-2, the J call TRBJ1-2; the D is unclear. The V end was cut by 0 bases, the J end by 6 bases, with 17 bases between. CDR3 length equals 16 residues. Looked up from germline, CDR1 is LGHNA and CDR2 is YNFKEQ. Here the CDR3 reads CASSQEPPGGGDGYTF. The CDR3 region has the DNA TGTGCCAGCAGCCAAGAGCCTCCGGGAGGAGGCGATGGCTACACCTTC.

The DNA of the CDR3 is TGTGCCAGCAGCTTAAAATTCGGCACTGAAGCTTTCTTT. This sequence encodes CASSLKFGTEAFF. The chain couples TRBV7-2 to TRBJ1-1; no clear D gene. The CDR3 has 13 residues. V dropped 2 bases and J dropped 4 bases, with 8 bases sitting between them. The germline V gene has CDR1 SGHTA and CDR2 FQGNSA. The whole variable domain, remainder taken from reference TRBV7-2 and TRBJ1-1, is GAGVSQSPSNKVTEKGKDVELRCDPISGHTALYWYRQSLGQGLEFLIYFQGNSAPDKSGLPSDRFSAERTGGSVSTLTIQRTQQEDSAVYLCASSLKFGTEAFFGQGTRLTVV.

This chain's CDR3 is CAWSVHLSGSNEQFF. The CDR3 region has the DNA TGTGCCTGGAGTGTACATCTTAGCGGGAGCAATGAGCAGTTCTTC. The J gene is TRBJ2-1, the V gene TRBV30, with 9 bases fitting TRBD2. The V and J ends lost 0 bases and 6 bases, in that order; junction bases with no gene match: 6. The V gene's germline CDR1 is GTSNPN and CDR2 SVGIG (reference sequence). The CDR3 runs 15 residues.